The clone carrying this T cell receptor beta chain was detected ten times or more. This specimen belongs to a study of T cells in Graves' hyperthyroidism and ophthalmopathy. It was uncontrolled infection, other autoimmune disease, pregnancy or lactation that excluded patients. Each diagnosis was grounded in clinical symptoms, serum thyroxine and TRAb, thyroid ultrasound, and orbital computed tomography. The authors took PBMCs from 8.5 to 10 ml fresh peripheral blood. The CDR3 regions of TCR beta were amplified from RNA transcripts. First-round RT-PCR with HTBI primers amplified the TCR CDR3 region. TCRdb redid the calling of the multiplex PCR reads with MiXCR, one entry per CDR3 protein. The sample yields around 600,000 distinct CDR3 sequences, approximately 16% seen once. The junction had 8 bases not matched to a gene; V was cut back by 5 bases and J by 5 bases. This CDR3 region has 15 residues. CDR1 is SNHLY, CDR2 FYNNEI, per germline.

Sequencing input: blood. This clonotype was sampled from a woman between 35 and 50 years old with Graves' ophthalmopathy. V and J are TRBV2 and TRBJ2-7; 11 positions agree with TRBD2. The DNA for the CDR3 is TGTGCCAGCAGTCTACACGGGACTAGCGGAAACGAGCAGTACTTC. Translating gives CASSLHGTSGNEQYF.